The clone carrying this T cell receptor beta chain has only a few counts. Antigen: not known. An Oncomine TCR Beta short-read assay was used to sequence the DNA from cultured CD4+ T cells. Each CDR3 protein is one row after TCRdb ran MiXCR on the PCR reads. The sample holds some 18,000 distinct CDR3 sequences; approximately 28% are singletons and the top ten take roughly a sixth. Treatment indicated: approximately nine-day PBMC culture with coronavirus spike peptide pools or control peptides (ViraFEST assay). This entry is derived from a study of vaccination and CD4 T cells after COVID-19. Germline V gene sequence: CDR1 MNHNS, CDR2 SASEGT. CDR3 length: 14 residues. V was shortened by 6 bases and J by 2 bases, with 11 bases between the two germline ends.

The sequenced sample consisted of cultured CD4+ T cells from blood. The clonotype comes from a human donor with COVID-19. The gene calls are TRBV6-1 and TRBJ1-3; no clear D gene. DNA for the CDR3: TGTGCCAGCAGGACGGGGTCCACTGGAAACACCATATATTTT. Protein product: CASRTGSTGNTIYF.